Listed here is a single TCR beta chain. The clone's antigen remains unknown. It has no much larger one-base neighbor in the sample; base qualities were not kept. This entry belongs to a study of blood T cell repertoires in COVID-19 (dated by TCRdb to 2020 to 2021). Some background on the complete study: The collaborator samples originated in the United States, Italy and Spain and spanned the acute and convalescent phases of COVID-19. The material from the prospective study consisted of cDNA or gDNA derived from T cells, B-cell-depleted T cells, or PBMCs. Deeply sampled blood TCRbeta repertoires from subjects exposed to, actively infected with, or recovered from COVID-19 were included in the dataset. The repertoires were released in a freely available public database meant as a resource for research on the immune response to SARS-CoV-2. Samples came from the ongoing ImmuneRACE study (first 160 participants) plus 1,254 subjects from 6 global collaborators. Sample metadata almost always included a de-identified subject ID, COVID-19 status, age in years and sex. Where HLA class I and class II types were available, the types were taken from metadata supplied by the sample provider, not from assay-based typing.

Points the paper makes about the study in general: How much clinical and demographic metadata was included differed by source and by participant, and the metadata was provided uncurated.

TCRbeta CDR3 regions were amplified from genomic DNA by means of the immunoSEQ Assay, a bias-controlled multiplex PCR. Concerning the study's data processing: Within the assay, amplification of reference gene primers was used to estimate how many nucleated cells each sample contained. To quantify the absolute abundance of each unique TCRbeta CDR3 rearrangement, sequence reads were collapsed and filtered. Productive Simpson clonality was computed per sample as the square root of Simpson's diversity index over productive rearrangements. Entries here come from immuneACCESS through TCRdb and include only in-frame sequences with V and J called. Some clones fail to appear in such tables; in the studies checked, an unresolved V gene covers under half of the shortfall, and the cause of the remainder is unknown. V and J calls and clone size follow that table, whereas D and trimming were derived from the DNA. The sample table lists some 370,000 clones, under 85% of them with a count of one. 5.1% of the sample lies in the top ten.

V is reduced by 1 base and J by 6 bases, leaving a spacing of 16 bases between them. From the germline V gene, CDR1 is SGHTA and CDR2 is FQGNSA. The cysteine opens and the phenylalanine closes a CDR3 of 16 amino acids. Kept here is only the CDR3 DNA, which spans 48 bases and is read in frame from base 1. In the prospective study, participants were roughly 18 to 100 years old, resided in about two dozen geographic areas of the United States, and were enrolled through a virtual design. In the prospective study, participants were assigned to cohorts based on the clinical history participants reported in a screening survey and a study questionnaire. For ImmuneRACE Cohort 3, a participant was defined as recovered based on two consecutive negative NP/OP PCR tests, clearance by a healthcare professional, or resolution of symptoms. In the prospective study, mobile phlebotomists collected whole blood, serum and a nasopharyngeal or oropharyngeal swab from each participant. Additional blood draws and questionnaires over an approximately 2-month period could optionally be provided by prospective study participants. Before DNA extraction, blood samples from the prospective study were shipped at room temperature or frozen.

The clonotype originates from a woman aged 45-60 years who had recovered from COVID-19. The chain links TRBV7-2 with TRBJ2-1; D gene: possibly TRBD2, on 7 matching bases. Material for sequencing was PBMCs or T cells enriched from blood (not recorded which). The CDR3 region: CASSLDWGGGFNEQFF. The nucleotide sequence is TGTGCCAGCAGCTTAGATTGGGGGGGCGGGTTCAATGAGCAGTTCTTC.